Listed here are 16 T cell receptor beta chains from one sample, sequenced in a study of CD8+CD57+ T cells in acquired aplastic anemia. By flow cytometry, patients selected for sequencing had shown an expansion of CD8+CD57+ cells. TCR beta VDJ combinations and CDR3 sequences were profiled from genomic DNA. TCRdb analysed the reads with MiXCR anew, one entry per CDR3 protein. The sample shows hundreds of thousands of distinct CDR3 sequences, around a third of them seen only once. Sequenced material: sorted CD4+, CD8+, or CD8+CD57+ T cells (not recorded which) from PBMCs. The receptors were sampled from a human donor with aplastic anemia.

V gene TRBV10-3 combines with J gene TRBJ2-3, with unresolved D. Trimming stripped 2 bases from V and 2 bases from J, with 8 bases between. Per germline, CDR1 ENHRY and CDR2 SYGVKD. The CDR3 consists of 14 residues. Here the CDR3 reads CAISEAPITDTQYF. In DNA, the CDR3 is TGTGCCATCAGTGAGGCCCCTATCACAGATACGCAGTATTTT.

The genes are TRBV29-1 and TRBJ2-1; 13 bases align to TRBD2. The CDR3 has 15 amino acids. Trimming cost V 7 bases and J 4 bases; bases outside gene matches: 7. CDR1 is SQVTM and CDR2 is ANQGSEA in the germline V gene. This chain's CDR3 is CSASLAGGRYNEQFF. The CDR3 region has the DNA TGCAGCGCTTCACTAGCGGGGGGGCGGTACAATGAGCAGTTCTTC.

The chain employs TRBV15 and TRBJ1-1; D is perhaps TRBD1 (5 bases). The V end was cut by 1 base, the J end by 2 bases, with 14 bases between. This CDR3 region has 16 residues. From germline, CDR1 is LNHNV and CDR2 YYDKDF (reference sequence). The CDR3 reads CATSRGTSGGNTEAFF. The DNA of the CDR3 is TGTGCCACCAGCAGAGGGACTAGCGGGGGAAACACTGAAGCTTTCTTT.

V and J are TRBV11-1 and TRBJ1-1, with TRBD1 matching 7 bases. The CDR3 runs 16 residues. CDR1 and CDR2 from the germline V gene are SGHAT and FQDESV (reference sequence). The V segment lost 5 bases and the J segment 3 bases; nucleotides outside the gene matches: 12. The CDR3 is CASSQVGFDRDTEAFF. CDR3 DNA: TGTGCCAGCAGCCAGGTAGGATTCGACAGGGACACTGAAGCTTTCTTT.

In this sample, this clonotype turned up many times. The DNA for the CDR3 is TGCAGTGCTAGTCAGGGGGCGATCGCCTACGAGCAGTACTTC. It specifies CSASQGAIAYEQYF. The chain joins TRBV20-1 to TRBJ2-7; 8 positions agree with TRBD1. Germline assignment: CDR1 DFQATT and CDR2 SNEGSKA (reference sequence). V gave up 3 bases and J gave up 2 bases; unmatched junction bases: 6. There are 14 residues in the CDR3.

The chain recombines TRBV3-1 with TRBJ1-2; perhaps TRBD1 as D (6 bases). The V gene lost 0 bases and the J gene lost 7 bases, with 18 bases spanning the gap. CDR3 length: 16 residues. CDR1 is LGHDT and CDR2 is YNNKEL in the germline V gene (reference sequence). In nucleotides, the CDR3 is TGTGCCAGCAGCCAAGATCCGCAGAGGGGGTGGTCTGGCTACACCTTC. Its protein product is CASSQDPQRGWSGYTF.

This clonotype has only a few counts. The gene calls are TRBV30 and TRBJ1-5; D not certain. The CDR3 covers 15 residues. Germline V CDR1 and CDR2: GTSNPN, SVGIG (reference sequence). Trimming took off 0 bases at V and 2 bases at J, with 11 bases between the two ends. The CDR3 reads CAWSVSLDGNQPQHF. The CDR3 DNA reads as TGTGCCTGGAGTGTGAGTTTAGATGGCAATCAGCCCCAGCATTTT.

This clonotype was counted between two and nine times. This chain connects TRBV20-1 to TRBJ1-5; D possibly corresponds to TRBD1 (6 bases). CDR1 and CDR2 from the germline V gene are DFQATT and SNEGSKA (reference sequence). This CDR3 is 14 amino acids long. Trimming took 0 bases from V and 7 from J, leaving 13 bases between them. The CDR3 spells CSAREVSQGQPQHF. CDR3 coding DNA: TGCAGTGCTAGAGAAGTTTCTCAGGGGCAGCCCCAGCATTTT.

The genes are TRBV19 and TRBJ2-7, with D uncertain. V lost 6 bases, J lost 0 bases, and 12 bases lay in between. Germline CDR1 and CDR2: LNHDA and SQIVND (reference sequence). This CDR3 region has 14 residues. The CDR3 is CASRGSANSYEQYF. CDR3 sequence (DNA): TGTGCCAGTAGAGGCTCCGCTAACTCCTACGAGCAGTACTTC.

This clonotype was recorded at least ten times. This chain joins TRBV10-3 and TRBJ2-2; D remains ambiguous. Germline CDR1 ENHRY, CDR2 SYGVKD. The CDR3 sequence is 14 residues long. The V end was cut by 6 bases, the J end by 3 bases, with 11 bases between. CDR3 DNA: TGTGCCATCAGACCAAATAAGGACACCGGGGAGCTGTTTTTT. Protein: CAIRPNKDTGELFF.

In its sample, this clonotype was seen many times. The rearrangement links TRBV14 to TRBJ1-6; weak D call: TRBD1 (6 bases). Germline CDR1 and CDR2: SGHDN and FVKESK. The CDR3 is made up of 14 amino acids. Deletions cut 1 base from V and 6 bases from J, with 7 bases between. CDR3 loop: CASSQGGANSPLHF. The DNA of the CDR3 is TGTGCCAGCAGCCAAGGGGGGGCTAATTCACCCCTCCACTTT.

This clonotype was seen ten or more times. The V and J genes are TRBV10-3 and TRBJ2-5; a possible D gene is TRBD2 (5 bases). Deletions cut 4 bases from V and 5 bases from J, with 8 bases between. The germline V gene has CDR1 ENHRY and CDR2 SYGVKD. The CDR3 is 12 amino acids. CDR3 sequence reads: CAISVEGETQYF. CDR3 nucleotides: TGTGCCATCAGTGTTGAGGGTGAGACCCAGTACTTC.

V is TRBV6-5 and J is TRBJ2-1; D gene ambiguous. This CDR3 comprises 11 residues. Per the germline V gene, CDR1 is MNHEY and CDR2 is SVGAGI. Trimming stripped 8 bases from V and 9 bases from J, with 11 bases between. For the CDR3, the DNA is TGTGCCAGCGGTTCAGAGATTGAGCAGTTCTTC. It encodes CASGSEIEQFF.

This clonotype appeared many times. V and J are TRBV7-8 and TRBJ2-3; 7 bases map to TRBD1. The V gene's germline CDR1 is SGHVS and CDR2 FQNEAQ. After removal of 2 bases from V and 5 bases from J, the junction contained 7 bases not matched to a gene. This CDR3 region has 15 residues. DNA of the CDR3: TGTGCCAGCAGCTTACGGGGACAGCGAGGAGATACGCAGTATTTT. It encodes CASSLRGQRGDTQYF.

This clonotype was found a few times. The CDR3 spells CASSQDGTGELYGYTF. The CDR3 coding sequence is TGCGCCAGCAGCCAAGATGGGACAGGGGAGCTTTATGGCTACACCTTC. The rearrangement links TRBV4-3 to TRBJ1-2, with 10 bases fitting TRBD1. The trim removed 0 bases at V and 5 bases at J, leaving 6 bases unmatched. The length of the CDR3 is 16 residues. In germline, CDR1 is LGHNA, CDR2 YSLEER.

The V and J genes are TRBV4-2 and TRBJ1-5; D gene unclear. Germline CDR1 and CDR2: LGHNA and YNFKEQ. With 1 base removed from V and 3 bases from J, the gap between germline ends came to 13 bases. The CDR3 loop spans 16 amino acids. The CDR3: CASSQGVGRDNQPQHF. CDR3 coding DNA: TGTGCCAGCAGCCAAGGTGTGGGCCGTGACAATCAGCCCCAGCATTTT.